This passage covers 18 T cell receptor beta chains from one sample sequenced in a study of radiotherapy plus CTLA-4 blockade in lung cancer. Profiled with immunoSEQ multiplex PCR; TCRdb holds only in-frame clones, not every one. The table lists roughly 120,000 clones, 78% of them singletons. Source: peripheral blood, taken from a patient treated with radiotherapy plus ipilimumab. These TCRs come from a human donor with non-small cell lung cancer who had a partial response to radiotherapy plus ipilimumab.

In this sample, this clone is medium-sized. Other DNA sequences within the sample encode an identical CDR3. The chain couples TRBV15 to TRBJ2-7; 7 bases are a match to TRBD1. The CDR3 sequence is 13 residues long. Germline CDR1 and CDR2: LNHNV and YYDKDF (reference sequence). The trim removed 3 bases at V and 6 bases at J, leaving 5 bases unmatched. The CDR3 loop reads CATSSRQGREQYV. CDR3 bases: TGTGCCACCAGCAGCAGACAGGGACGCGAGCAGTACGTC.

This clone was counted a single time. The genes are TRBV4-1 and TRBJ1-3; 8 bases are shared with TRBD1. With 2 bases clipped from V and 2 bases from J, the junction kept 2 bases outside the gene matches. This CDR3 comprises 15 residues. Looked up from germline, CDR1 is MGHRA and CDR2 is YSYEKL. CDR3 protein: CASSQWDRTGNTIYF. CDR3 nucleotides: TGCGCCAGCAGCCAATGGGACAGGACTGGAAACACCATATATTTT.

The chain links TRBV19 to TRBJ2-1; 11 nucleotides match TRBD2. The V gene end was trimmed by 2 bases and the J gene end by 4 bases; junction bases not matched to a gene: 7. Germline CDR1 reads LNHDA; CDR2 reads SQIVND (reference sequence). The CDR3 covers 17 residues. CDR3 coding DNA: TGTGCCAGTAGTATATTGACTAGCGGGGAGTTATACAATGAGCAGTTCTTC. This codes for CASSILTSGELYNEQFF. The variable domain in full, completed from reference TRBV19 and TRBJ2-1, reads DGGITQSPKYLFRKEGQNVTLSCEQNLNHDAMYWYRQDPGQGLRLIYYSQIVNDFQKGDIAEGYSVSREKKESFPLTVTSAQKNPTAFYLCASSILTSGELYNEQFFGPGTRLTVL.

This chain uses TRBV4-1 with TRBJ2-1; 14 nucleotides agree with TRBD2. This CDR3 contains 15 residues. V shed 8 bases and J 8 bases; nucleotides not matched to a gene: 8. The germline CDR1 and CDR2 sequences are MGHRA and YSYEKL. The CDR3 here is CASWAGTSGRDEQFF. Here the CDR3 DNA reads TGCGCCAGCTGGGCCGGGACTAGCGGGAGAGATGAGCAGTTCTTC.

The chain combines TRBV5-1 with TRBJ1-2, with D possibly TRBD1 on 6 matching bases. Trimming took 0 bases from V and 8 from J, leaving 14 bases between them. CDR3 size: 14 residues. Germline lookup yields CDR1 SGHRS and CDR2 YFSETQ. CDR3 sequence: CASSLDPRGGGYTF. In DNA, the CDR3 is TGCGCCAGCAGCTTGGACCCCAGAGGGGGAGGCTACACCTTC.

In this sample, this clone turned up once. The CDR3: CASSPTAAGGNYGYTF. As DNA, the CDR3 is TGTGCCAGCAGCCCCACCGCGGCAGGAGGTAACTATGGCTACACCTTC. The chain employs TRBV5-5 and TRBJ1-2; D unclear. The CDR3 covers 16 residues. Germline CDR1 SGHKS, CDR2 YYEKEE (reference sequence). The V end was cut by 4 bases, the J end by 1 base, with 17 bases between.

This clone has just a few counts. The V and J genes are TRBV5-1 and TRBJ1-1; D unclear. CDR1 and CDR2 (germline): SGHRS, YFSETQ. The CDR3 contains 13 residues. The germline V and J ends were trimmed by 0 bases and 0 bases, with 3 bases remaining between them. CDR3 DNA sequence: TGCGCCAGCAGCTTGGCTGTGAACACTGAAGCTTTCTTT. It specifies CASSLAVNTEAFF.

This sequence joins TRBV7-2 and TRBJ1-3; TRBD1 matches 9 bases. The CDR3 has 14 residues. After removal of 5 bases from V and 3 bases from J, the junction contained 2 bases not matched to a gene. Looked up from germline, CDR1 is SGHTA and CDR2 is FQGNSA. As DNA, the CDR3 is TGTGCCAGCAGCGGACAGGGGTTTGGAAACACCATATATTTT. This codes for CASSGQGFGNTIYF.

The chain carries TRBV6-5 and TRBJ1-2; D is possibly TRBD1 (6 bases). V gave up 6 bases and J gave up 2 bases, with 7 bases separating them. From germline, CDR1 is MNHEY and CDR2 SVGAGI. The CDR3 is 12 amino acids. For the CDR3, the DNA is TGTGCCAGCAGGGGGGCCAACTATGGCTACACCTTC. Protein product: CASRGANYGYTF.

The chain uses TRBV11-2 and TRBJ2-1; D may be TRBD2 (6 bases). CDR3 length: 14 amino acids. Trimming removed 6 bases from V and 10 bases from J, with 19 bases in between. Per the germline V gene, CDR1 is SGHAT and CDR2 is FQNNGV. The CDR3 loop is CASRGLRSSVEQFF. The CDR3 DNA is TGTGCCAGCAGGGGACTTCGATCTTCGGTAGAGCAGTTCTTC.

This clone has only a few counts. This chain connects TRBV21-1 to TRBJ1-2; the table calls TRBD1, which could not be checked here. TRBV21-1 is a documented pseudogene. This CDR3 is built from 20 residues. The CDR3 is CASSKVGIRDRGRGSYGYTF. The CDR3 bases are TGTGCCAGCAGCAAAGTGGGGATCCGGGACAGGGGGCGAGGGAGCTATGGCTACACCTTC.

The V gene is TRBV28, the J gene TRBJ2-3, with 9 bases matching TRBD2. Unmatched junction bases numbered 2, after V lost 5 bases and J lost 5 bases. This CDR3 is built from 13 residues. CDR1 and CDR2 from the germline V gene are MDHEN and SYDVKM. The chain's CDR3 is CASSMTSGDTQYF. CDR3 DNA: TGTGCCAGCAGTATGACTAGCGGAGATACGCAGTATTTT.

The CDR3 loop is CASSDRGVTDTQYF. CDR3 coding DNA: TGTGCCAGTAGCGACAGGGGGGTCACAGATACGCAGTATTTT. This chain links TRBV19 with TRBJ2-3; 9 bases are a match to TRBD1. Germline lookup yields CDR1 LNHDA and CDR2 SQIVND (reference sequence). The CDR3 is 14 amino acids. The trim removed 6 bases at V and 2 bases at J, leaving 3 bases unmatched.

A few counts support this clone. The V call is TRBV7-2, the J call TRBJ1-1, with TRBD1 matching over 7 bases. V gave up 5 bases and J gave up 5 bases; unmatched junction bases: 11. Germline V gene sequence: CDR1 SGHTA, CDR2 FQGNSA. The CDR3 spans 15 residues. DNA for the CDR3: TGTGCCAGCAGCCCGAGGATAGGGGGCCGGACTGAAGCTTTCTTT. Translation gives CASSPRIGGRTEAFF.

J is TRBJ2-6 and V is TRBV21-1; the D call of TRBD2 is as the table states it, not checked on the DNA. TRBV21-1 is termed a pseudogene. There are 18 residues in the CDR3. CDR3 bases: TGTGCCAGCAGGTCACTTATAGCTACAACAAGTCGGGCCAACGTCCTGACTTTC. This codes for CASRSLIATTSRANVLTF.

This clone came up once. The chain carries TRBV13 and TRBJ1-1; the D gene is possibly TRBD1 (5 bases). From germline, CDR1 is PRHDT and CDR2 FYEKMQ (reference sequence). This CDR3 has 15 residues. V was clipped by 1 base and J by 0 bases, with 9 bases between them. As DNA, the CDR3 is TGTGCCAGCAGCTTAGTGGGGGGAGTGAACACTGAAGCTTTCTTT. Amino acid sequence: CASSLVGGVNTEAFF.

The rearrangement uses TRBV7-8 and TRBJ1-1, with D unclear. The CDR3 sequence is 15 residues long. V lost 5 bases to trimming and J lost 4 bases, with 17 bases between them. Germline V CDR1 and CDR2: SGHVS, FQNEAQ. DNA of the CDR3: TGTGCCAGCAGCAAAGCCCGGACTGAAGGCACTGAAGCTTTCTTT. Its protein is CASSKARTEGTEAFF.

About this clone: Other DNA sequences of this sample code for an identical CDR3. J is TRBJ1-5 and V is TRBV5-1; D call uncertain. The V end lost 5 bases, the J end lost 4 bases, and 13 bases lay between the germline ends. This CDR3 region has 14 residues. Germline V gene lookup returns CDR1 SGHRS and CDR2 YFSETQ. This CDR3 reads CASREGTSNQPQHF. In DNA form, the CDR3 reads TGCGCCAGCAGGGAGGGTACTAGTAATCAGCCCCAGCATTTT. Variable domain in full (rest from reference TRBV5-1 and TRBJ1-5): KAGVTQTPRYLIKTRGQQVTLSCSPISGHRSVSWYQQTPGQGLQFLFEYFSETQRNKGNFPGRFSGRQFSNSRSEMNVSTLELGDSALYLCASREGTSNQPQHFGDGTRLSIL.